This T cell receptor beta chain was sequenced during a study of graft-versus-host responses after intestinal transplantation (dated by TCRdb to the early 2020s). Regarding the complete study: Multivisceral, liver-intestinal, or isolated intestinal transplants were received by the recipients. Alloreactive clones were identified by sequencing pre-transplant mixed lymphocyte reaction products and comparing these products with unstimulated pre-transplant donor and recipient T cells. Every recipient was given anti-thymocyte globulin induction, then maintenance tacrolimus and steroids for roughly 3 years. Donor T cell macrochimerism was defined as a peak of at least 4% donor T cells among recipient peripheral blood mononuclear cells. Rather than being sequenced by the commercial service, samples from a few later patients were sequenced in-house on an Illumina MiSeq and processed with MiXCR. A cohort of around 25 intestinal transplant recipients, including one retransplant, was enrolled, and a few patients lacking pretransplant specimens were excluded. Graft-versus-host and host-versus-graft alloreactive T cell clones were tracked in the graft, circulation and bone marrow after intestinal transplantation using bulk TCR-beta CDR3 sequencing. What the authors observed across the whole study: Conclusions were limited by the relatively low number and heterogeneity of intestinal transplant patients. Peak levels of circulating GvH clones were associated with declines in HvG clones early after transplant. Patients with donor T cell macrochimerism had high GvH to HvG T cell clonal ratios in their allografts. GvH clones were detected in recipient bone marrow, and some of these GvH clones were observed earlier in ileal mucosa or blood, consistent with an intestinal mucosal origin.

Library method: the immunoSEQ multiplex PCR assay. For most patients, genomic DNA was subjected to high-throughput TCR-beta CDR3 sequencing by Adaptive Biotechnologies. As for how the authors treated the data: TCR sequencing data were retrieved from Adaptive's ImmunoSEQ software for some 17 patients, whereas a few other patients were processed with MiXCR and VDJtools. Because the origin of CDR3 nucleotide sequences shared between donor and recipient could not be assigned, those sequences were removed. At least 2-fold expansion over unstimulated cells and a minimum CFSE-low frequency of 0.002% (template counts) or 0.001% (read counts) were required for clones to be classified as alloreactive. Clones detected in sequenced pre-transplant spleen, lymph node, or MLR CFSE-low populations of the donor or recipient were defined as mappable. Cumulative frequency of alloreactive clones was calculated as a percentage of all sequences weighted by copy number. TCRdb carries this immuneACCESS record with in-frame sequences only. Its versions omit some clonotypes, under half of them owing to an unresolved V gene in the studies checked, with the rest unexplained. The V and J calls and clone size were taken over from that table, and D and trimming were inferred from the DNA. Present in this sample are 35,000 to 55,000 clones, roughly 93% of which were seen just once. The ten largest account for about 5.9% of the sample.

Blood samples were collected up to 4 times in the first month after transplant and then at least monthly when available. Including the terminal cysteine and phenylalanine, the CDR3 comprises 15 residues. Of all the DNA, just the CDR3 is kept, 45 bases in frame from base 1. V loses 0 bases, J loses 5 bases, and the germline ends lie 12 bases apart. CDR1 and CDR2, looked up from the germline V gene, are SGHRS and YFSETQ. A remark on this clone: The antigen it binds to is not known. Within one base of it there is no much larger clone, and no base qualities were kept.

Here the sequenced sample was PBMCs, taken roughly 760 days after a first intestinal transplant, on the day of a second. Recombination joined TRBV5-1 with TRBJ2-1; a weak D assignment points to TRBD2 (6 bases agree). This TCR derives from a human patient who received an intestinal transplant, so some T cells may come from the graft donor. In nucleotide form, the sequence is TGCGCCAGCAGCTTGGAGGCTAGCGCTCACAATGAGCAGTTCTTC. Its coded protein is CASSLEASAHNEQFF.